Listed below are T cell receptor beta chains from one sample, sequenced in a study of blood T cells in healthy people across ages. A single record per CDR3 protein comes from TCRdb applying MiXCR to the 5' RACE reads. The table has about 1.6 million distinct CDR3 sequences, about 35% seen once. The sample taken for sequencing was blood. All receptors come from a woman in her 30s in good health. Each CDR3 is given with its conserved first and last residue. Each record gives: V gene, clone size, J gene, D gene, CDR3 protein, CDR3 DNA. D genes are given only for firm matches. The size field is filled for only some rows; it gives once, few, many or a size class.

V gene: TRBV7-9; clone size: few; J gene: TRBJ2-5; D gene: -; CDR3 protein: CASSLVQGLKETQYF; CDR3 DNA: TGTGCCAGCAGCTTAGTACAGGGCCTTAAAGAGACCCAGTACTTC
V gene: TRBV14; clone size: -; J gene: TRBJ1-1; D gene: -; CDR3 protein: CASSQKGGRNTEAFF; CDR3 DNA: TGTGCCAGCAGCCAAAAGGGGGGCAGGAACACTGAAGCTTTCTTT
V gene: TRBV7-9; clone size: -; J gene: TRBJ2-2; D gene: TRBD2; CDR3 protein: CASSLALTSGSGGELFF; CDR3 DNA: TGTGCCAGCAGCTTAGCTCTGACTAGCGGGAGTGGCGGGGAGCTGTTTTTT
V gene: TRBV5-1; clone size: few; J gene: TRBJ2-7; D gene: TRBD1; CDR3 protein: CASSYSGTGAFYEQYF; CDR3 DNA: TGCGCCAGCAGCTATTCCGGGACAGGGGCGTTCTACGAGCAGTACTTC
V gene: TRBV3-1; clone size: few; J gene: TRBJ2-5; D gene: TRBD2; CDR3 protein: CASSAWTSGVQETQYF; CDR3 DNA: TGTGCCAGCAGCGCTTGGACTAGCGGGGTCCAAGAGACCCAGTACTTC
V gene: TRBV7-2; clone size: few; J gene: TRBJ1-1; D gene: TRBD1; CDR3 protein: CASSSGQGGGTEAFF; CDR3 DNA: TGTGCCAGCAGCTCGGGACAGGGGGGAGGCACTGAAGCTTTCTTT
V gene: TRBV7-8; clone size: few; J gene: TRBJ2-3; D gene: -; CDR3 protein: CASSLEGVTADTQYF; CDR3 DNA: TGTGCCAGCAGCTTAGAGGGGGTAACTGCAGATACGCAGTATTTT
V gene: TRBV30; clone size: -; J gene: TRBJ2-7; D gene: -; CDR3 protein: CAWSLLRSSGEQYF; CDR3 DNA: TGTGCCTGGAGTTTATTAAGGTCTTCGGGCGAGCAGTACTTC
V gene: TRBV7-2; clone size: -; J gene: TRBJ2-5; D gene: -; CDR3 protein: CASSLEVWTEETQYF; CDR3 DNA: TGTGCCAGCAGCTTAGAGGTTTGGACAGAAGAGACCCAGTACTTC
V gene: TRBV6-2/TRBV6-3; clone size: few; J gene: TRBJ2-3; D gene: -; CDR3 protein: CASRGVSLPSSTDTQYF; CDR3 DNA: TGTGCCAGCAGGGGGGTATCCCTGCCCTCTAGCACAGATACGCAGTATTTT
V gene: TRBV18; clone size: few; J gene: TRBJ2-7; D gene: TRBD1; CDR3 protein: CASSPAQGAGEQYF; CDR3 DNA: TGTGCCAGCTCACCCGCACAGGGGGCCGGCGAGCAGTACTTC
V gene: TRBV7-8; clone size: -; J gene: TRBJ1-2; D gene: TRBD1; CDR3 protein: CASSPGTGIRYTF; CDR3 DNA: TGTGCCAGCAGCCCCGGGACAGGGATCCGCTACACCTTC
V gene: TRBV6-5; clone size: -; J gene: TRBJ1-5; D gene: -; CDR3 protein: CASSSGGYQPQHF; CDR3 DNA: TGTGCCAGCAGTTCCGGGGGATATCAGCCCCAGCATTTT
V gene: TRBV7-2; clone size: few; J gene: TRBJ2-7; D gene: -; CDR3 protein: CASTPVVSYEQYF; CDR3 DNA: TGTGCCAGCACCCCTGTGGTCTCCTACGAGCAGTACTTC
V gene: TRBV30; clone size: -; J gene: TRBJ2-1; D gene: -; CDR3 protein: CAWSPGDFTYNEQFF; CDR3 DNA: TGTGCCTGGAGCCCAGGGGACTTTACCTACAATGAGCAGTTCTTC
V gene: TRBV7-6; clone size: -; J gene: TRBJ2-7; D gene: -; CDR3 protein: CASSPGQDSTYEQYF; CDR3 DNA: TGTGCCAGCAGCCCGGGGCAAGATAGTACCTACGAGCAGTACTTC
V gene: TRBV20-1; clone size: -; J gene: TRBJ2-1; D gene: TRBD1; CDR3 protein: CSANRGSTRGEQFF; CDR3 DNA: TGCAGTGCTAACAGGGGGTCCACTCGAGGTGAGCAGTTCTTC
V gene: TRBV3-1; clone size: -; J gene: TRBJ2-1; D gene: TRBD1; CDR3 protein: CASSQGTGFENEQFF; CDR3 DNA: TGTGCCAGCAGCCAGGGGACAGGGTTTGAAAATGAGCAGTTCTTC
V gene: TRBV7-6; clone size: -; J gene: TRBJ2-6; D gene: TRBD2; CDR3 protein: CASSLQASGRVGANVLTF; CDR3 DNA: TGTGCCAGCAGCCTCCAAGCTAGCGGGAGAGTAGGGGCCAACGTCCTGACTTTC
V gene: TRBV2; clone size: -; J gene: TRBJ2-5; D gene: -; CDR3 protein: CASSELGLYQETQYF; CDR3 DNA: TGTGCCAGCAGTGAACTTGGCCTGTACCAAGAGACCCAGTACTTC
V gene: TRBV20-1; clone size: -; J gene: TRBJ1-2; D gene: -; CDR3 protein: CSASMMGDYGYTF; CDR3 DNA: TGCAGTGCTAGCATGATGGGAGACTATGGCTACACCTTC
V gene: TRBV18; clone size: -; J gene: TRBJ2-7; D gene: -; CDR3 protein: CASSPGLVGGYEQYF; CDR3 DNA: TGTGCCAGCTCACCAGGTTTGGTGGGGGGATACGAGCAGTACTTC
V gene: TRBV20-1; clone size: few; J gene: TRBJ2-1; D gene: TRBD2; CDR3 protein: CSAAGTSGSNEQFF; CDR3 DNA: TGCAGTGCTGCCGGGACTAGCGGCTCCAATGAGCAGTTCTTC
V gene: TRBV7-9; clone size: few; J gene: TRBJ2-2; D gene: TRBD2; CDR3 protein: CASSLTSGRATGELFF; CDR3 DNA: TGTGCCAGCAGCTTAACTAGCGGGAGAGCCACCGGGGAGCTGTTTTTT
V gene: TRBV28; clone size: few; J gene: TRBJ1-5; D gene: -; CDR3 protein: CASSLPGRSNQPQHF; CDR3 DNA: TGTGCCAGCAGTTTGCCTGGACGTAGCAATCAGCCCCAGCATTTT
V gene: TRBV29-1; clone size: many; J gene: TRBJ1-2; D gene: -; CDR3 protein: CSVETGRSYGYTF; CDR3 DNA: TGCAGCGTTGAGACAGGAAGGTCATACGGCTACACCTTC
V gene: TRBV4-1; clone size: once; J gene: TRBJ1-4; D gene: TRBD1; CDR3 protein: CASSQERDRVLSELFF; CDR3 DNA: TGCGCCAGCAGCCAAGAAAGAGACAGGGTATTATCGGAACTGTTTTTT
V gene: TRBV20-1; clone size: -; J gene: TRBJ2-5; D gene: TRBD2; CDR3 protein: CSASIAGEYQETQYF; CDR3 DNA: TGCAGTGCTAGCATAGCGGGGGAGTACCAAGAGACCCAGTACTTC
V gene: TRBV15; clone size: -; J gene: TRBJ2-1; D gene: TRBD2; CDR3 protein: CATSYFSGGEQFF; CDR3 DNA: TGTGCCACCAGCTATTTCTCGGGGGGAGAGCAGTTCTTC
V gene: TRBV4-1; clone size: -; J gene: TRBJ1-2; D gene: -; CDR3 protein: CASSQEEGIISYTF; CDR3 DNA: TGCGCCAGCAGCCAAGAAGAAGGTATCATTAGCTACACCTTC
V gene: TRBV3-1; clone size: -; J gene: TRBJ2-1; D gene: -; CDR3 protein: CASSRESSLSSYNEQFF; CDR3 DNA: TGTGCCAGCAGCCGGGAGAGCAGCCTGAGCTCCTACAATGAGCAGTTCTTC
V gene: TRBV4-1; clone size: few; J gene: TRBJ1-1; D gene: -; CDR3 protein: CASSPGDLTMNTEAFF; CDR3 DNA: TGCGCCAGCAGCCCAGGGGACTTAACAATGAACACTGAAGCTTTCTTT
V gene: TRBV2; clone size: -; J gene: TRBJ2-2; D gene: -; CDR3 protein: CASSGAGELFF; CDR3 DNA: TGTGCCAGCAGCGGGGCCGGGGAGCTGTTTTTT
V gene: TRBV10-3; clone size: -; J gene: TRBJ2-1; D gene: TRBD1; CDR3 protein: CAIRMTGSSYNEQFF; CDR3 DNA: TGTGCCATCAGAATGACAGGGAGCTCCTACAATGAGCAGTTCTTC
V gene: TRBV5-1; clone size: few; J gene: TRBJ2-1; D gene: -; CDR3 protein: CASNLDGYNEQFF; CDR3 DNA: TGCGCCAGCAACTTGGATGGATACAATGAGCAGTTCTTC
V gene: TRBV7-3; clone size: few; J gene: TRBJ2-5; D gene: TRBD2; CDR3 protein: CASSLTAGDPGETQYF; CDR3 DNA: TGTGCCAGCAGCTTAACAGCGGGAGACCCTGGAGAGACCCAGTACTTC
V gene: TRBV6-6; clone size: -; J gene: TRBJ2-3; D gene: -; CDR3 protein: CASSYSQERDTQYF; CDR3 DNA: TGTGCCAGCAGTTACTCGCAGGAAAGAGATACGCAGTATTTT
V gene: TRBV7-2; clone size: few; J gene: TRBJ2-7; D gene: -; CDR3 protein: CASSSRLGTHEQYF; CDR3 DNA: TGTGCCAGCAGCTCCAGACTAGGAACCCACGAGCAGTACTTC
V gene: TRBV7-3; clone size: -; J gene: TRBJ2-3; D gene: -; CDR3 protein: CACSLEADPRDTQYF; CDR3 DNA: TGTGCCTGCAGCTTAGAGGCGGACCCCAGAGATACGCAGTATTTT
V gene: TRBV4-1; clone size: -; J gene: TRBJ2-5; D gene: -; CDR3 protein: CAGSQDGPQETQYF; CDR3 DNA: TGCGCCGGCAGCCAAGATGGGCCTCAAGAGACCCAGTACTTC
V gene: TRBV9; clone size: -; J gene: TRBJ2-5; D gene: TRBD2; CDR3 protein: CASSVVGSGSWDEQYF; CDR3 DNA: TGTGCCAGCAGCGTAGTGGGTAGCGGGAGTTGGGATGAGCAGTACTTC
V gene: TRBV27; clone size: -; J gene: TRBJ2-7; D gene: -; CDR3 protein: CASSLSPLTVNYEQYF; CDR3 DNA: TGTGCCAGCAGTTTATCTCCCCTGACAGTTAACTACGAGCAGTACTTC
V gene: TRBV4-1; clone size: -; J gene: TRBJ1-5; D gene: -; CDR3 protein: CASSQGDQWNQPQHF; CDR3 DNA: TGCGCCAGCAGCCAAGGTGACCAGTGGAATCAGCCCCAGCATTTT
V gene: TRBV9; clone size: few; J gene: TRBJ2-3; D gene: TRBD1; CDR3 protein: CASSVAGGTGVGTQYF; CDR3 DNA: TGTGCCAGCAGCGTAGCCGGAGGGACAGGCGTCGGTACGCAGTATTTT
V gene: TRBV7-6; clone size: many; J gene: TRBJ2-7; D gene: -; CDR3 protein: CASSLGLGTSYEQYF; CDR3 DNA: TGTGCCAGCAGCTTAGGGTTGGGAACCTCCTACGAGCAGTACTTC
V gene: TRBV20-1; clone size: few; J gene: TRBJ2-1; D gene: TRBD2; CDR3 protein: CSARTLIGGVTSYNEQFF; CDR3 DNA: TGCAGTGCTAGAACGTTAATTGGGGGGGTTACCTCCTACAATGAGCAGTTCTTC
V gene: TRBV16; clone size: -; J gene: TRBJ1-6; D gene: -; CDR3 protein: CASSPTRKDSPLHF; CDR3 DNA: TGTGCCAGCAGTCCCACCAGAAAAGATTCACCCCTCCACTTT
V gene: TRBV5-1; clone size: -; J gene: TRBJ2-3; D gene: -; CDR3 protein: CASSSNQADTQYF; CDR3 DNA: TGCGCCAGCTCGTCAAATCAGGCAGATACGCAGTATTTT
V gene: TRBV20-1; clone size: -; J gene: TRBJ1-1; D gene: -; CDR3 protein: CSARDTGPMNTEAFF; CDR3 DNA: TGCAGTGCTAGAGATACGGGACCGATGAACACTGAAGCTTTCTTT
V gene: TRBV13; clone size: -; J gene: TRBJ2-5; D gene: TRBD1; CDR3 protein: CASSSSPGTAGGKTQYF; CDR3 DNA: TGTGCCAGCAGCTCAAGCCCCGGGACAGCCGGAGGAAAGACCCAGTACTTC
V gene: TRBV19; clone size: -; J gene: TRBJ1-5; D gene: TRBD1; CDR3 protein: CASSIPDRALGEYSNQPQHF; CDR3 DNA: TGTGCCAGTAGTATCCCGGACAGGGCTCTCGGGGAATATAGCAATCAGCCCCAGCATTTT
V gene: TRBV20-1; clone size: -; J gene: TRBJ2-2; D gene: TRBD2; CDR3 protein: CSAKTSGGVGTGELFF; CDR3 DNA: TGCAGTGCAAAGACTAGCGGGGGAGTGGGCACCGGGGAGCTGTTTTTT
V gene: TRBV12-3/TRBV12-4; clone size: -; J gene: TRBJ2-3; D gene: TRBD1; CDR3 protein: CASRHRTGSTDTQYF; CDR3 DNA: TGTGCCAGCCGACACCGGACAGGTAGCACAGATACGCAGTATTTT
V gene: TRBV30; clone size: few; J gene: TRBJ2-7; D gene: TRBD1; CDR3 protein: CAWGTGKSYEQYF; CDR3 DNA: TGTGCCTGGGGGACAGGCAAATCCTACGAGCAGTACTTC
V gene: TRBV29-1; clone size: -; J gene: TRBJ1-2; D gene: TRBD1; CDR3 protein: CSTVEGALGYTF; CDR3 DNA: TGCAGCACCGTTGAGGGGGCGCTTGGCTACACCTTC